This TCR beta chain was captured by sequencing in a study of cytomegalovirus exposure and HLA in healthy donors. About the research overall: An analysis done earlier identified more than 90 million unique TCR beta sequences from about 180 million T cells.

General observations from the study: Most of the CMV-associated TCR beta chains (in a later analysis) appeared to be HLA-restricted.

The PCR employed 60 Vbeta primers together with 13 Jbeta primers. As handled by the study authors: Approximately 80 million unique TCR beta chains, about 11 million of them shared, were counted by a later analysis. Generated by immunoSEQ multiplex PCR, the TCRdb table keeps only in-frame clones and is missing some. That table furnishes V, J and clone size, whereas the DNA furnished D and trimming. The sample lists some 140,000 clones, 70% to 75% occurring once. This CDR3 spans 13 amino acids. V was trimmed by 8 bases and J by 2 bases, leaving 12 bases between them. Germline-derived CDR1 and CDR2 are MNHEY and SMNVEV (reference sequence). In this sample, this clone turned up once. The antigen remains unidentified.

The V and J genes are TRBV27 and TRBJ2-5, with D perhaps TRBD1 (6 bases). This receptor was identified in a man aged 30 to 39 in good health and CMV-seronegative. The sequenced material came from PBMCs. The CDR3 DNA reads as TGTGCCAGCGGACCGCAGGGGCAAGAGACCCAGTACTTC. Its translation is CASGPQGQETQYF.